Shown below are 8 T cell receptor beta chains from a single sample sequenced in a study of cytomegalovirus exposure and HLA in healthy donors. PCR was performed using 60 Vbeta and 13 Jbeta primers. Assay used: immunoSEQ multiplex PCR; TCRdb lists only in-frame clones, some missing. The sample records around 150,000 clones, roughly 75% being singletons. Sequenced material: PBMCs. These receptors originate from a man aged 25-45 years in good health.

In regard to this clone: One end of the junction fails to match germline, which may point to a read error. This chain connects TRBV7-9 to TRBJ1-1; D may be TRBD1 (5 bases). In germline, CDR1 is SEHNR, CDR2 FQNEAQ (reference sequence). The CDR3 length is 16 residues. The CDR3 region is CSSTYGGQGGNTEAFF. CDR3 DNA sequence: TGTTCCAGCACTTACGGAGGGCAGGGAGGGAACACTGAAGCTTTCTTT.

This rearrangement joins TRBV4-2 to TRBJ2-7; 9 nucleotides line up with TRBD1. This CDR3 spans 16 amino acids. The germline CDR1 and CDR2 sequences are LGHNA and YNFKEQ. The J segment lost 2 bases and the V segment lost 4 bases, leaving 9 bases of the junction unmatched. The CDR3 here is CASSLSPGQGTYEQYF. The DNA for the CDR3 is TGTGCCAGCAGCCTCTCCCCGGGACAGGGAACCTACGAGCAGTACTTC.

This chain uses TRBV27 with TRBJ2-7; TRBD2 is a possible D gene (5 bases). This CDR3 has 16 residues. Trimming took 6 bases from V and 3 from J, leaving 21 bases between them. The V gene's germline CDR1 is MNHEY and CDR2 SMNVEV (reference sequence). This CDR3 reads CASRPGLLETNYEQYF. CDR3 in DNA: TGTGCCAGCAGGCCTGGACTGCTCGAGACGAACTACGAGCAGTACTTC.

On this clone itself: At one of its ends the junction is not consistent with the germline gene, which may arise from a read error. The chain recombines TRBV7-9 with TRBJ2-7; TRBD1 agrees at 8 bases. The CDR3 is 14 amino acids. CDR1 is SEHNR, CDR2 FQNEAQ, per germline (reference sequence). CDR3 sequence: CSSSSSGGAYEQYF. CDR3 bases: TGTTCCAGCAGCTCTTCAGGGGGCGCCTACGAGCAGTACTTC. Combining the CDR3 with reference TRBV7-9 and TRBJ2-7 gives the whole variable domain DTGVSQNPRHKITKRGQNVTFRCDPISEHNRLYWYRQTLGQGPEFLTYFQNEAQLEKSRLLSDRFSAERPKGSFSTLEIQRTEQGDSAMYLCSSSSSGGAYEQYFGPGTRLTVT.

The CDR3 DNA follows: TGTGCCAGCAAAGGGGTGTCAACTAATGAAAAACTGTTTTTT. It encodes CASKGVSTNEKLFF. This chain connects TRBV27 to TRBJ1-4; maybe TRBD1 (5 bases). V gave up 7 bases and J gave up 0 bases, with 9 bases separating them. Germline V gene sequence: CDR1 MNHEY, CDR2 SMNVEV (reference sequence). The CDR3 is 14 amino acids. Based on the CDR3 plus reference TRBV27 and TRBJ1-4, the full variable domain is EAQVTQNPRYLITVTGKKLTVTCSQNMNHEYMSWYRQDPGLGLRQIYYSMNVEVTDKGDVPEGYKVSRKEKRNFPLILESPSPNQTSLYFCASKGVSTNEKLFFGSGTQLSVL.

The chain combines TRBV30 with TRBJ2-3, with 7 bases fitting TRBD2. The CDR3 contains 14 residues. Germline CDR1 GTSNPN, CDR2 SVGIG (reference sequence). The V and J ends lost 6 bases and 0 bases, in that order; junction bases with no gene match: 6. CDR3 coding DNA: TGTGCCTGTAGACTAGCAGTTAGCACAGATACGCAGTATTTT. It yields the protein CACRLAVSTDTQYF. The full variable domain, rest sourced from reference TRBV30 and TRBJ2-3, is SQTIHQWPATLVQPVGSPLSLECTVEGTSNPNLYWYRQAAGRGLQLLFYSVGIGQISSEVPQNLSASRPQDRQFILSSKKLLLSDSGFYLCACRLAVSTDTQYFGPGTRLTVL.

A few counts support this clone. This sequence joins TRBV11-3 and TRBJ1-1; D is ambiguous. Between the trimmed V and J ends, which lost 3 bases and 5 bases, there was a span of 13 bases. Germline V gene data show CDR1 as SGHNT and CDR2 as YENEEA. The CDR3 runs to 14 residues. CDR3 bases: TGTGCCAGCAGCTTTGCGAGGGCGAGGACTGAAGCTTTCTTT. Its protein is CASSFARARTEAFF. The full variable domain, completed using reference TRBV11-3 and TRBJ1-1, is EAGVVQSPRYKIIEKKQPVAFWCNPISGHNTLYWYLQNLGQGPELLIRYENEEAVDDSQLPKDRFSAERLKGVDSTLKIQPAELGDSAVYLCASSFARARTEAFFGQGTRLTVV.

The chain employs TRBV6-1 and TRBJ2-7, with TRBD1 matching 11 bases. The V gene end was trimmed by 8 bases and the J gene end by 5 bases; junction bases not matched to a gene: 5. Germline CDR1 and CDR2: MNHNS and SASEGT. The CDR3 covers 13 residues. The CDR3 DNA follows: TGTGCCAGCGTTTCGGGACAGGGGGACGAGCAGTACTTC. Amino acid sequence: CASVSGQGDEQYF.